This T cell receptor (beta chain) was observed in a study of blood T cell repertoires in COVID-19. The protocol was immunoSEQ multiplex PCR, while the TCRdb copy is restricted to in-frame clones and leaves out a portion. The sample has roughly 100,000 clones, approximately 84% seen once. This clonotype originated in a man aged 35 to 55 with active or convalescent COVID-19. Material for sequencing was peripheral blood.

CDR3 nucleotide sequence: TGTGCCAGCAGTCCATGGGCGGGGGACACCGGGGAGCTGTTTTTT. This sequence encodes CASSPWAGDTGELFF. The rearrangement links TRBV5-4 to TRBJ2-2; 7 nucleotides align to TRBD2. This CDR3 spans 15 amino acids. V lost 5 bases to trimming and J lost 3 bases; unmatched junction nucleotides: 7. Germline CDR1 reads SGHNT; CDR2 reads YYREEE (reference sequence).